Below are 15 T cell receptor beta chains sequenced from a single sample in a study of cytomegalovirus exposure and HLA in healthy donors. With 60 Vbeta and 13 Jbeta primers, the PCR was carried out. The repertoire was sequenced with immunoSEQ multiplex PCR; TCRdb's copy has only in-frame clones and lacks some. The sample has 150,000 to 200,000 clones; roughly four fifths are singletons. The sample was PBMCs. The receptors stem from a boy aged 2 to 10 in good health and CMV-seronegative.

The chain couples TRBV7-9 to TRBJ2-7, with 7 bases fitting TRBD2. From germline, CDR1 is SEHNR and CDR2 FQNEAQ (reference sequence). This CDR3 contains 15 residues. The V and J ends lost 1 base and 3 bases, in that order; junction bases with no gene match: 6. The CDR3 DNA reads TGTGCCAGCAGCTTAGAAGGGGAGGGTCTCTACGAGCAGTACTTC. Residues: CASSLEGEGLYEQYF.

The CDR3 loop is CASSQSRSRQGAQSTEAFF. CDR3 coding DNA: TGTGCCAGCAGCCAGAGTAGATCGCGACAGGGGGCGCAGAGCACTGAAGCTTTCTTT. The chain links TRBV7-8 to TRBJ1-1; 10 bases are shared with TRBD1. This CDR3 is 19 amino acids long. V was clipped by 5 bases and J by 4 bases; unmatched bases: 19. The germline V gene encodes CDR1 SGHVS and CDR2 FQNEAQ.

This clone was recorded once. The rearrangement uses TRBV18 and TRBJ1-4; TRBD1 agrees at 8 bases. Looked up from germline, CDR1 is KGHSH and CDR2 is LQKENI. Unmatched junction bases numbered 7, after V lost 8 bases and J lost 8 bases. This CDR3 comprises 13 residues. CDR3 DNA: TGTGCCAGCGCGGACAGGGTTAAAGAAAAACTGTTTTTT. Encoded protein: CASADRVKEKLFF.

The table lists this clone with a few counts. The chain combines TRBV20-1 with TRBJ1-2; D is undetermined. Trimming removed 5 bases from V and 7 bases from J, with 5 bases in between. The V gene's germline CDR1 is DFQATT and CDR2 SNEGSKA (reference sequence). The CDR3 totals 9 residues. CDR3 DNA sequence: TGCAGTGCTCTTCCTGGCTACACCTTC. Translated, it gives CSALPGYTF.

The CDR3 coding sequence is TGCGCCAGCAGCCAGGACGGGGGGCGAGACACCTATGGCTACACCTTC. Protein product: CASSQDGGRDTYGYTF. The chain is built from TRBV4-1 and TRBJ1-2, with D perhaps TRBD1 (6 bases). In germline, CDR1 is MGHRA, CDR2 YSYEKL. This CDR3 contains 16 residues. The V end lost 3 bases, the J end lost 4 bases, and 18 bases lay between the germline ends.

This clone showed up just a few times. V gene TRBV19 combines with J gene TRBJ1-2; D is unresolved. The CDR3 has 15 residues. With 4 bases removed from V and 4 bases from J, the gap between germline ends came to 16 bases. Germline assignment: CDR1 LNHDA and CDR2 SQIVND (reference sequence). The CDR3 nucleotides are TGTGCCAGTAGTAGCCAGGCCCCTGGCAGCTATGGCTACACCTTC. Translation gives CASSSQAPGSYGYTF. Full variable domain (remainder filled in from reference TRBV19 and TRBJ1-2): DGGITQSPKYLFRKEGQNVTLSCEQNLNHDAMYWYRQDPGQGLRLIYYSQIVNDFQKGDIAEGYSVSREKKESFPLTVTSAQKNPTAFYLCASSSQAPGSYGYTFGSGTRLTVV.

With regard to this clone: The same CDR3 also results from other DNA sequences found in this sample. The chain combines TRBV7-2 with TRBJ2-5; 8 positions agree with TRBD1. Germline-derived CDR1 and CDR2 are SGHTA and FQGNSA. Unmatched junction bases numbered 0, after V lost 0 bases and J lost 3 bases. The CDR3 runs 14 residues. CDR3 sequence (DNA): TGTGCCAGCAGCTTAGCGACAGGGGAAGAGACCCAGTACTTC. As protein: CASSLATGEETQYF.

The chain employs TRBV4-1 and TRBJ1-3, with 10 bases aligning to TRBD1. V was clipped by 2 bases and J by 3 bases; unmatched bases: 10. CDR1 and CDR2 (germline): MGHRA, YSYEKL. The CDR3 extends over 18 amino acids. The CDR3 here is CASSQREAGTGVGNTIYF. CDR3 sequence (DNA): TGCGCCAGCAGCCAAAGGGAAGCCGGGACAGGGGTTGGAAACACCATATATTTT.

V and J are TRBV6-5 and TRBJ1-1; TRBD1 matches at 7 bases. Germline V gene data show CDR1 as MNHEY and CDR2 as SVGAGI. The CDR3 totals 15 residues. J lost 4 bases, V lost 7 bases, and 12 bases had no gene match. The CDR3 coding sequence is TGTGCCAGCACCACCCTAGGAGGGGGCGGCACTGAAGCTTTCTTT. Protein: CASTTLGGGGTEAFF.

V is TRBV4-3 and J is TRBJ1-5, with no clear D. The germline CDR1 and CDR2 sequences are LGHNA and YSLEER. The ends were cut back, 4 bases at V and 3 bases at J, with 10 bases in the middle. The CDR3 has 14 amino acids. This chain's CDR3 is CASSPDTVNQPQHF. The CDR3 DNA reads TGCGCCAGCAGCCCCGACACGGTCAATCAGCCCCAGCATTTT.

CDR3 sequence reads: CASSLVDRAVATNEKLFF. The CDR3 nucleotides read TGTGCCAGCAGCTTAGTGGACAGGGCTGTAGCAACTAATGAAAAACTGTTTTTT. The chain recombines TRBV5-6 with TRBJ1-4; 8 bases are a match to TRBD1. The CDR3 runs 18 residues. CDR1 and CDR2 (germline): SGHDT, YYEEEE. The J segment lost 0 bases and the V segment lost 2 bases, leaving 9 bases of the junction unmatched. The full variable domain, with the rest looked up from reference TRBV5-6 and TRBJ1-4, is DAGVTQSPTHLIKTRGQQVTLRCSPKSGHDTVSWYQQALGQGPQFIFQYYEEEERQRGNFPDRFSGHQFPNYSSELNVNALLLGDSALYLCASSLVDRAVATNEKLFFGSGTQLSVL.

The V gene is TRBV5-1, the J gene TRBJ2-1; 12 nucleotides line up with TRBD2. The CDR3 runs 16 residues. V lost 4 bases, J lost 4 bases, and 6 bases stayed unmatched. From germline, CDR1 is SGHRS and CDR2 YFSETQ. Here the CDR3 reads CASSLLLAGGYNEQFF. CDR3 nucleotides: TGCGCCAGCAGCCTCCTTCTAGCGGGGGGGTACAATGAGCAGTTCTTC.

V and J are TRBV7-2 and TRBJ2-1, with TRBD2 identical over 10 bases. The V gene end was trimmed by 5 bases and the J gene end by 13 bases; junction bases not matched to a gene: 8. The CDR3 has 13 residues. In germline, CDR1 is SGHTA, CDR2 FQGNSA. In DNA form, the CDR3 reads TGTGCCAGCAGCCGGCGGACTAGCGGTTCTCAGTTCTTC. Encoded protein: CASSRRTSGSQFF.

This clone was detected a few times. The chain is built from TRBV4-1 and TRBJ2-1; 8 bases are a match to TRBD2. Germline V CDR1 and CDR2: MGHRA, YSYEKL. The CDR3 consists of 16 residues. The V segment lost 1 base and the J segment 4 bases; nucleotides outside the gene matches: 6. CDR3 sequence reads: CASSQGYGGAYNEQFF. For the CDR3, the DNA is TGCGCCAGCAGCCAAGGATACGGGGGGGCGTACAATGAGCAGTTCTTC.

The chain carries TRBV7-2 and TRBJ2-7; 12 bases fit TRBD2. V lost 5 bases, J lost 5 bases, and 13 bases stayed unmatched. In germline, CDR1 is SGHTA, CDR2 FQGNSA. The CDR3 covers 17 residues. CDR3 residues: CASSGGLAGQVGHEQYF. CDR3 nucleotide sequence: TGTGCCAGCAGCGGGGGACTAGCGGGCCAGGTCGGCCACGAGCAGTACTTC.